These 6 T cell receptor beta chains were sequenced from one sample in a study of identical twins. From the 5' RACE reads, TCRdb called clonotypes with MiXCR, one entry per CDR3 protein. The data show 500,000 to 650,000 distinct CDR3 sequences, 20% to 25% seen once. The same sample was also studied in work on yellow fever vaccine responses in identical twins.

Input material: CD4+ T cells sorted from blood. These receptors came from a woman under 30 in good health.

V is TRBV11-2 and J is TRBJ2-1, with 13 bases fitting TRBD2. The CDR3 extends over 18 amino acids. Germline values: CDR1 SGHAT, CDR2 FQNNGV. Trimming at V came to 1 base and at J to 9 bases, leaving 12 bases not matched to a gene. The DNA of the CDR3 is TGTGCCAGCAGCTTAGTACACTCCGGACTAGCGGGAGCGGTTGAGCAGTTCTTC. Translating gives CASSLVHSGLAGAVEQFF.

Here the CDR3 DNA reads TGTGCCAGCAGTACGCGGACCGGGGGTTATGGCAATCAGCCCCAGCATTTT. Translated: CASSTRTGGYGNQPQHF. The chain combines TRBV12-3 or TRBV12-4 with TRBJ1-5; perhaps TRBD1 as D (5 bases). The CDR3 sequence is 17 residues long. Trimming left V 5 bases short and J 2 bases short, with 19 bases between.

The chain couples TRBV29-1 to TRBJ2-5, with D unresolved. The CDR3 extends over 15 amino acids. V lost 8 bases and J 4 bases, leaving 23 bases between the germline ends. Germline assignment: CDR1 SQVTM and CDR2 ANQGSEA. The CDR3 loop reads CSHGPGGNSPETQYF. CDR3 nucleotides: TGCAGCCACGGCCCAGGCGGAAACAGCCCAGAGACCCAGTACTTC.

The chain has TRBV29-1 and TRBJ2-1, with D possibly matching TRBD2 (6 bases). From germline, CDR1 is SQVTM and CDR2 ANQGSEA. Trimming left V 4 bases short and J 7 bases short, with 17 bases between. The CDR3 runs 14 residues. CDR3 sequence (DNA): TGCAGCGTTGTATCCGGGGGAAGAAATAATGAGCAGTTCTTC. This gives the protein CSVVSGGRNNEQFF.

The J gene is TRBJ1-5, the V gene TRBV20-1, with 8 bases matching TRBD1. The germline V gene encodes CDR1 DFQATT and CDR2 SNEGSKA (reference sequence). Unmatched junction bases numbered 16, after V lost 3 bases and J lost 0 bases. The CDR3 has 19 amino acids. Here the CDR3 DNA reads TGCAGTGCTAGCTCAGTCCCGGGACAGGTTTTTAATAGCAATCAGCCCCAGCATTTT. It specifies CSASSVPGQVFNSNQPQHF.

This clonotype was counted many times. The chain's CDR3 is CASSASPGLTDTQYF. The CDR3 DNA sequence: TGTGCCAGCAGCGCCTCACCAGGACTAACAGATACGCAGTATTTT. V gene TRBV9 combines with J gene TRBJ2-3, with TRBD2 as a possible D gene (6 bases). The CDR3 has 15 amino acids. V lost 3 bases, J lost 3 bases, and 14 bases lay in between. Germline values: CDR1 SGDLS, CDR2 YYNGEE.